The clone carrying this TCR beta chain came up a few times. Its antigen is not identified. The data are from a study of T cell repertoires in cytomegalovirus infection. Overall study findings and caveats: The study found HLA-C-restricted CMV-specific TCR beta clonotypes dominating the ex vivo response.

TCRdb processed the reads anew with MiXCR; each CDR3 protein has one entry. The data hold 700,000 to 850,000 distinct CDR3 sequences, with around a third observed a single time. Trimming took 5 bases from V and 6 from J, leaving 18 bases between them. This CDR3 contains 15 residues. Here the sequenced sample was cultured CD8+ T cells from PBMCs, taken from culture after CMV antigen stimulation. The chain links TRBV12-3 or TRBV12-4 to TRBJ2-3; the D gene is possibly TRBD2 (6 bases). This TCR derives from a human donor in good health (CMV status not recorded). Some clones in this sample may be carry-over from other donors' samples. DNA for the CDR3: TGTGCCAGCAGTCCCATGGCGGGGAGTCGGGATACGCAGTATTTT. The encoded protein is CASSPMAGSRDTQYF.